This T cell receptor (beta chain) originates from a study of cytomegalovirus exposure and HLA in healthy donors. Clones were sequenced by immunoSEQ multiplex PCR, and TCRdb holds only the in-frame ones, with some missing. The sample gives about 130,000 clones, roughly 90% of which show up once; 1.4% is in the top ten. The CDR3 consists of 14 residues. Germline-derived CDR1 and CDR2 are SGHAT and FQNNGV. J was trimmed by 6 bases and V by 3 bases; bases with no gene match: 3. The specimen sequenced was PBMCs. V usage is TRBV11-2 and J usage is TRBJ2-1; 9 bases match TRBD1. The origin of this receptor is a man aged 25-45 years in good health and CMV-seronegative. This CDR3 is CASSLATGGNEQFF. CDR3 coding DNA: TGTGCCAGCAGCTTGGCGACAGGGGGCAATGAGCAGTTCTTC.